This TCR beta chain was captured in a study of blood T cell repertoires in COVID-19. As for the study in general: PBMCs, B-cell-depleted T cells, or T cells were the source of the cDNA or gDNA that made up the material.

TCRdb keeps only in-frame clones here, not all; method: immunoSEQ multiplex PCR. The table shows 95,000 to 150,000 clones, with roughly 89% occurring only once. The cohort comprised adults aged roughly 18 to 100 years residing in around 25 US areas. Each recovered donor of Cohort 3 presented with two negative PCRs, clearance, or symptom resolution. In germline, CDR1 is SGHAT, CDR2 FQNNGV. This CDR3 has 15 amino acids. Trimming took 5 bases from V and 6 from J; bases not matched to a gene: 12. The chain uses TRBV11-2 and TRBJ2-7, with 8 bases identical to TRBD1. The sample comprised PBMCs or T cells enriched from blood (not recorded which). This receptor was identified in a woman between 25 and 40 years old who had recovered from COVID-19. The CDR3 region is CASSIPGTGKLEQYF. Here the CDR3 DNA reads TGTGCCAGCAGCATACCAGGGACAGGTAAACTCGAGCAGTACTTC.